This T cell receptor (beta chain) came from a study of post-analysis software for immune sequencing data (dated by TCRdb to the mid-2010s). The study in broad terms: The recorded disease courses included relapsing-remitting, secondary progressive and progressive-relapsing multiple sclerosis, and some patients had no subtype annotation. A subset of samples was prepared in parallel using single-end sample barcoding, then pooled and co-amplified after Illumina adapter ligation. The patient repertoires were compared against approximately twelve previously published healthy control repertoires obtained from donors aged 6 to 25 years. Overall results and qualifications from the work: When samples were clustered directly using the F measure, samples prepared in the same batch co-clustered strongly, which prompted a batch-effect correction. Normalized Chao1 diversity was significantly lower in multiple sclerosis patients than controls, suggesting substantial peripheral T-cell clonal expansion. The multiple sclerosis patient group was slightly younger than the control group. Patients showed significantly higher frequencies than controls for a few TRBV segments, among them TRBV5-6, TRBV5-1 and TRBV20-1.

TCR beta repertoires were profiled from peripheral blood of about a dozen young patients with multiple sclerosis to demonstrate the VDJtools post-analysis software. The multiple sclerosis patients were children and adolescents ranging in age from about 6 to 17 years. The germline V gene encodes CDR1 KGHDR and CDR2 SFDVKD. Unmatched junction bases come to 4, with V trimmed by 9 bases and J by 0 bases. The CDR3, from cysteine to phenylalanine, totals 14 residues. The CDR3 DNA has 42 bases and is translated from base 1. Libraries were made using PCR. Instrument used: Illumina HiSeq 2500. Unique molecular identifiers were incorporated into TCR beta cDNA libraries to reduce PCR and sequencing biases. Per 1 to 10 million input T cells, 500,000 or so cDNA molecules were obtained, such that each molecule approximated one T cell. The same protocol used for the earlier healthy control dataset was applied to prepare and sequence the patient libraries. Within a given batch, samples were prepared together, multiplexed and sequenced on the same HiSeq lane. In the authors' own workflow: MIGEC handled the raw barcoded reads, throwing out single-read molecular identifier groups before consensus assembly and CDR3 extraction. Clonotype tables were post-analysed with VDJtools, normalizing diversity by down-sampling all datasets to the smallest sample size. To correct batch-related cross-sample contamination, repertoire overlap clustering matched CDR3 amino acid sequences but not nucleotide sequences. The raw public data were reprocessed by TCRdb itself: fastp quality trimming at Q25, MiXCR clonotype calling, in-frame beta chains only. Each CDR3 protein gets just one entry, which takes the most common genes and DNA from the rows behind it. These V and J calls originate from TCRdb's pipeline instead of the authors' own analysis. In this sample the table shows some 800,000 distinct CDR3 sequences, around 42% of which occur a single time. The ten largest make up 4.9% of the sample.

On this clonotype itself: Its antigen specificity is not known. No much larger clonotype is one base removed from it; base qualities were not supplied.

The clonotype comes from a girl aged 10 to 17 with multiple sclerosis. Sample: blood. Here the chain combines TRBV24-1 and TRBJ1-5; TRBD1 aligns with 7 central bases. The DNA sequence is as follows: TGTGCCACCCCCGACAGGGCTAGCAATCAGCCCCAGCATTTT. This yields the protein CATPDRASNQPQHF.